These 8 T cell receptor beta chains were sequenced from one sample in a study of blood T cell repertoires in COVID-19. Sequencing was performed with immunoSEQ multiplex PCR; in TCRdb, only in-frame clones are kept and a portion is missing. The sample consists of 71,000 or so clones, about 87% of them appearing once. Sequenced sample: peripheral blood. These receptors all stem from a man in his forties or fifties with active COVID-19.

The gene calls are TRBV28 and TRBJ1-5, with 8 bases that match TRBD1. V was pared by 6 bases and J by 5 bases, with 6 bases of the junction left unmatched. The germline V gene has CDR1 MDHEN and CDR2 SYDVKM. This CDR3 comprises 14 residues. The CDR3 DNA reads TGTGCCAGCAGAAACGGACAGGGTGATCAGCCCCAGCATTTT. Its translation: CASRNGQGDQPQHF. The variable domain in full, with the rest retrieved from reference TRBV28 and TRBJ1-5, is DVKVTQSSRYLVKRTGEKVFLECVQDMDHENMFWYRQDPGLGLRLIYFSYDVKMKEKGDIPEGYSVSREKKERFSLILESASTNQTSMYLCASRNGQGDQPQHFGDGTRLSIL.

The chain links TRBV28 to TRBJ1-1; D gene ambiguous. The V and J ends lost 7 bases and 4 bases respectively, with 13 bases between them. The CDR3 loop spans 13 amino acids. Per the germline V gene, CDR1 is MDHEN and CDR2 is SYDVKM. The CDR3 sequence is CASTLPSGTEAFF. The CDR3 DNA reads as TGTGCCAGCACTCTACCCTCGGGCACTGAAGCTTTCTTT.

This clone appeared once. The chain joins TRBV5-1 to TRBJ2-1, with 14 nucleotides matching TRBD2. CDR3 length: 19 residues. The junction had 14 bases not matched to a gene; V was cut back by 0 bases and J by 9 bases. CDR1 is SGHRS, CDR2 YFSETQ, per germline. The CDR3 reads CASSLDYSGTSGSRVEQFF. DNA for the CDR3: TGCGCCAGCAGCTTGGATTACTCTGGGACTAGCGGGAGTAGGGTTGAGCAGTTCTTC. Complete variable domain (other parts from reference TRBV5-1 and TRBJ2-1): KAGVTQTPRYLIKTRGQQVTLSCSPISGHRSVSWYQQTPGQGLQFLFEYFSETQRNKGNFPGRFSGRQFSNSRSEMNVSTLELGDSALYLCASSLDYSGTSGSRVEQFFGPGTRLTVL.

The chain links TRBV30 to TRBJ2-3; 8 bases agree with TRBD1. V shed 2 bases and J 7 bases; nucleotides not matched to a gene: 5. This CDR3 region has 13 residues. The V gene's germline CDR1 is GTSNPN and CDR2 SVGIG (reference sequence). CDR3 region: CAWSLGTGYTQYF. CDR3 in DNA: TGTGCCTGGAGTCTCGGGACAGGTTATACGCAGTATTTT. Supplemented by reference TRBV30 and TRBJ2-3, the full variable domain reads SQTIHQWPATLVQPVGSPLSLECTVEGTSNPNLYWYRQAAGRGLQLLFYSVGIGQISSEVPQNLSASRPQDRQFILSSKKLLLSDSGFYLCAWSLGTGYTQYFGPGTRLTVL.

V and J are TRBV27 and TRBJ2-1, with 13 bases matching TRBD2. V shed 4 bases and J 15 bases; nucleotides not matched to a gene: 15. In germline, CDR1 is MNHEY, CDR2 SMNVEV (reference sequence). This CDR3 region has 16 residues. DNA of the CDR3: TGTGCCAGCAGTTCCGGACTAGCGGGGGTTTACAATGAGTGGTTCTTC. It specifies CASSSGLAGVYNEWFF.

The chain carries TRBV7-9 and TRBJ1-6; the D gene is possibly TRBD1 (6 bases). Deletions cut 5 bases from V and 0 bases from J, with 8 bases between. Per the germline V gene, CDR1 is SEHNR and CDR2 is FQNEAQ (reference sequence). There are 15 residues in the CDR3. The CDR3 here is CASSARGSYNSPLHF. The CDR3 DNA reads as TGTGCCAGCAGCGCCAGGGGCTCCTATAATTCACCCCTCCACTTT.

This clone has just a few counts. The V gene is TRBV7-2, the J gene TRBJ1-3; TRBD1 matches at 7 bases. V was pared by 5 bases and J by 4 bases, with 2 bases of the junction left unmatched. Germline V lookup: CDR1 SGHTA, CDR2 FQGNSA. CDR3 size: 13 residues. The CDR3 bases are TGTGCCAGCAGCACAGGGGCCGGAAACACCATATATTTT. Its protein product is CASSTGAGNTIYF.

The rearrangement joins TRBV29-1 to TRBJ2-1; 14 bases line up with TRBD2. Trimming at V came to 6 bases and at J to 0 bases, leaving 4 bases not matched to a gene. In germline, CDR1 is SQVTM, CDR2 ANQGSEA. The CDR3 extends over 16 amino acids. CDR3 sequence (DNA): TGCAGCGTGGGGACTAGCGGGGGCCTCTCCTACAATGAGCAGTTCTTC. It is translated as CSVGTSGGLSYNEQFF.